Listed here are 10 T cell receptor beta chains from one sample, sequenced in a study of cytomegalovirus exposure and HLA in healthy donors. Researchers ran the PCR with 60 Vbeta and 13 Jbeta primers. TCRdb's table, derived via immunoSEQ multiplex PCR, lists solely in-frame clones and lacks some. Of some 150,000 clones listed, about 80% are singletons. Sequencing used PBMCs. The receptors were sampled from a woman in her fifties or sixties in good health and CMV-seronegative.

In DNA, the CDR3 is TGCGCCAGCAGCTACAGGGGAGAAGGCACTGAAGCTTTCTTT. Translated, it gives CASSYRGEGTEAFF. V and J are TRBV5-1 and TRBJ1-1; 7 bases map to TRBD1. Germline loops: CDR1 SGHRS, CDR2 YFSETQ. Trimming at V came to 3 bases and at J to 4 bases, leaving 6 bases not matched to a gene. This CDR3 is 14 amino acids long.

This chain connects TRBV5-8 to TRBJ2-6; D call uncertain. The CDR3 sequence is 8 residues long. The germline CDR1 and CDR2 sequences are SGHTS and YDEGEE. The ends were cut back, 4 bases at V and 18 bases at J, with 5 bases in the middle. CDR3 residues: CASSLSTF. The CDR3 coding sequence is TGTGCCAGCAGCCTGTCGACTTTC. Using reference TRBV5-8 and TRBJ2-6 for the parts outside the CDR3, the full variable domain is EAGVTQSPTHLIKTRGQQATLRCSPISGHTSVYWYQQALGLGLQFLLWYDEGEERNRGNFPPRFSGRQFPNYSSELNVNALELEDSALYLCASSLSTFGAGSRLTVL.

This clone showed up just once. The V call is TRBV18, the J call TRBJ2-5, with TRBD1 matching 8 bases. J was trimmed by 4 bases and V by 0 bases; bases with no gene match: 4. The germline V gene encodes CDR1 KGHSH and CDR2 LQKENI. The CDR3 runs to 15 residues. CDR3 sequence: CASSPPGQGGETQYF. The CDR3 DNA sequence: TGTGCCAGCTCACCACCCGGACAGGGCGGAGAGACCCAGTACTTC.

This chain joins TRBV13 and TRBJ2-7; D remains unclear. Germline lookup yields CDR1 PRHDT and CDR2 FYEKMQ (reference sequence). The CDR3 is made up of 13 amino acids. V was shortened by 8 bases and J by 4 bases, with 15 bases between the two germline ends. The CDR3 nucleotides read TGTGCCAGCGGGCGCAGGTCCGTATACGAGCAGTACTTC. Its protein is CASGRRSVYEQYF. Supplemented by reference TRBV13 and TRBJ2-7, the full variable domain reads AAGVIQSPRHLIKEKRETATLKCYPIPRHDTVYWYQQGPGQDPQFLISFYEKMQSDKGSIPDRFSAQQFSDYHSELNMSSLELGDSALYFCASGRRSVYEQYFGPGTRLTVT.

This chain joins TRBV5-6 and TRBJ1-5; perhaps TRBD1 as D (6 bases). Between the trimmed V and J ends, which lost 4 bases and 0 bases, there was a span of 11 bases. This CDR3 is built from 15 residues. CDR1 SGHDT and CDR2 YYEEEE come from the germline V gene. As DNA, the CDR3 is TGTGCCAGCAGCCTAGGGACATCTAGCAATCAGCCCCAGCATTTT. This sequence encodes CASSLGTSSNQPQHF.

The chain uses TRBV2 and TRBJ2-7; possibly TRBD2 for D (5 bases). The CDR3 has 15 residues. CDR1 and CDR2 (germline): SNHLY, FYNNEI. V was cut by 6 bases and J by 0 bases, with 15 bases left in between. CDR3 sequence (DNA): TGTGCCAGCAGCCTACCTAGGACTGGCTCCTACGAGCAGTACTTC. This translates into CASSLPRTGSYEQYF.

A word on this clone: This specimen includes other DNA sequences encoding the same CDR3. This CDR3 is CASSVGQGIEHTIYF. The DNA of the CDR3 is TGTGCCAGCAGCGTGGGACAGGGGATAGAACACACCATATATTTT. The chain carries TRBV9 and TRBJ1-3; 10 bases map to TRBD1. The V gene's germline CDR1 is SGDLS and CDR2 YYNGEE. V gave up 2 bases and J gave up 8 bases; unmatched junction bases: 7. The CDR3 covers 15 residues.

This chain's CDR3 is CASSLGSGNTIYF. The CDR3 DNA reads TGTGCCAGCAGCTTAGGATCCGGGAACACCATATATTTT. V usage is TRBV7-3 and J usage is TRBJ1-3; D unclear. V lost 2 bases, J lost 7 bases, and 9 bases lay in between. The CDR3 is made up of 13 amino acids. The germline V gene encodes CDR1 SGHTA and CDR2 FQGTGA.

This clone was seen only a few times. This chain uses TRBV7-2 with TRBJ1-1; perhaps TRBD1 as D (5 bases). CDR1 and CDR2 (germline): SGHTA, FQGNSA. There are 13 residues in the CDR3. V lost 5 bases, J lost 1 base, and 8 bases lay in between. The CDR3 here is CASSQTGNTEAFF. The CDR3 region has the DNA TGTGCCAGCAGCCAAACAGGGAACACTGAAGCTTTCTTT.

With respect to this clone: The junction differs from germline at one of its ends, possibly a read error. V gene TRBV5-1 combines with J gene TRBJ2-7; a weak D match, TRBD2 (6 bases). Germline-derived CDR1 and CDR2 are SGHRS and YFSETQ. This CDR3 region has 15 residues. CDR3 coding DNA: TGCGCCAGCAGCTTGGGAGGGGACTCCTCCCACGAGCAGTACTTC. This translates into CASSLGGDSSHEQYF.